This T cell receptor beta chain was identified in a study of cytomegalovirus exposure and HLA in healthy donors. Across the whole study: Roughly 80 million unique TCRs from HLA-typed donors made up an early data release.

The study ran its PCR with 60 Vbeta and 13 Jbeta primers. Study processing details: The authors later counted 75 million to 90 million unique TCR beta chains, approximately 10 million of them shared. Method: immunoSEQ multiplex PCR; TCRdb's copy keeps in-frame clones and lacks some. The D gene and trimming were derived from the DNA, and the V and J assignments and clone size from that table. The repertoire has 130,000 to 150,000 clones, approximately 79% of them found once; the top ten carry roughly 0.7%. The CDR3 extends over 12 amino acids. Trimming removed 3 bases at V and 4 bases at J, with 8 bases between. Germline lookup yields CDR1 SGHDT and CDR2 YYEEEE.

Sequencing was performed on PBMCs. The clonotype comes from a male donor in good health and CMV-seronegative. This sequence joins TRBV5-6 and TRBJ2-7; D might be TRBD1 (5 bases). CDR3 sequence reads: CASSYGQYEQYF. CDR3 nucleotides: TGTGCCAGCAGCTACGGACAATACGAGCAGTACTTC.